The 24 T cell receptor beta chains reported below all come from one sample, sequenced in a study of T cells in women clearing cervical HPV infection. Using immunoSEQ multiplex PCR, the repertoire was profiled, and TCRdb retains in-frame clones only, with some absent. The sample totals under 50,000 clones. Sequencing was done on a sample of blood buffy coat. These receptors were obtained from a woman aged 18 to 75 with a cervical HPV16 infection that either progressed to CIN3+ or cleared (not recorded which).

To note about this clone: The CDR3 end lies 3 residues beyond the end of the read and is filled in from the germline J gene. The genes are TRBV29-1 and TRBJ2-3; 7 bases align to TRBD2. V shed 3 bases and J 1 base; nucleotides not matched to a gene: 10. CDR1 and CDR2 from the germline V gene are SQVTM and ANQGSEA. This CDR3 has 16 amino acids. The CDR3 is CSVEGPPSGGTDTQYF. The part of the CDR3 DNA that was read is TGCAGCGTTGAGGGTCCCCCAAGCGGGGGCACAGATACG.

For this clone: The read ends 3 residues before the CDR3 terminus; that terminus is restored from the germline J gene. This sequence joins TRBV19 and TRBJ2-3; 9 bases match TRBD2. Germline V gene lookup returns CDR1 LNHDA and CDR2 SQIVND (reference sequence). With V trimmed by 5 bases and J by 4 bases, 7 bases remained unmatched. CDR3 length equals 15 residues. The chain's CDR3 is CASSSGTSHADTQYF. CDR3 bases read: TGTGCCAGTAGTTCCGGGACTAGCCATGCAGATACG.

About this clone: The read comes to an end 3 residues before the CDR3 does, leaving the germline J gene to fill in the end. The chain recombines TRBV10-3 with TRBJ2-1; TRBD1 agrees at 9 bases. The length of the CDR3 is 17 residues. After removal of 5 bases from V and 6 bases from J, the junction contained 14 bases not matched to a gene. Germline CDR1 reads ENHRY; CDR2 reads SYGVKD. The CDR3: CAISPKGDRAIFNEQFF. The part of the CDR3 DNA that was read is TGTGCCATCAGTCCGAAAGGGGACAGGGCCATTTTCAATGAG.

Comments on this clone: The CDR3 end falls 3 residues outside the read, so it is completed with the germline J gene. The chain joins TRBV29-1 to TRBJ2-7; possible D gene TRBD1, 6 bases. V lost 7 bases, J lost 0 bases, and 16 bases lay in between. The CDR3 consists of 14 residues. Germline-derived CDR1 and CDR2 are SQVTM and ANQGSEA. The CDR3 protein is CSATPDSRSYEQYF. CDR3 DNA (partial): TGCAGCGCTACCCCGGACAGTCGCTCCTACGAG.

With respect to this clone: The read ends 3 residues before the CDR3 terminus; that terminus is restored from the germline J gene. The chain links TRBV5-1 to TRBJ2-3; 7 bases match TRBD1. The length of the CDR3 is 15 residues. Unmatched junction bases numbered 6, after V lost 0 bases and J lost 5 bases. Germline lookup yields CDR1 SGHRS and CDR2 YFSETQ. The sequenced part of the CDR3 DNA is TGCGCCAGCAGCTTGGCCGTTCAGGGGGTAGATACG. This encodes CASSLAVQGVDT. The full-length CDR3 reads as CASSLAVQGVDTQYF.

The CDR3 is CASRGVAKNIQYF. Incomplete CDR3 DNA: TGTGCCAGCCGGGGGGTCGCCAAAAACATT. The chain is built from TRBV19 and TRBJ2-4, with 7 bases fitting TRBD2. The read stops 3 residues short of the end of the CDR3; the missing end is completed from the germline J gene. Germline assignment: CDR1 LNHDA and CDR2 SQIVND (reference sequence). The length of the CDR3 is 13 residues. V gave up 9 bases and J gave up 1 base; unmatched junction bases: 3.

The CDR3 sequence is CASSFNDRVGEKLFF. The DNA read from the CDR3 is TGCGCCAGCAGCTTCAACGACAGGGTGGGTGAAAAA. This chain joins TRBV5-1 and TRBJ1-4; 7 bases fit TRBD1. With the read ending 3 residues before the CDR3 end, the germline J gene is used to fill in that end. V gave up 2 bases and J gave up 7 bases; unmatched junction bases: 8. There are 15 residues in the CDR3. Germline assignment: CDR1 SGHRS and CDR2 YFSETQ.

Remarks on this clone: The DNA ends 3 residues before the CDR3 does, and the rest of the CDR3 is filled in from the germline J gene. The genes are TRBV5-4 and TRBJ2-5; 11 bases line up with TRBD1. The CDR3 is 16 residues long. Trimming cost V 3 bases and J 5 bases; bases outside gene matches: 9. Germline CDR1 reads SGHNT; CDR2 reads YYREEE (reference sequence). Incomplete CDR3 DNA: TGTGCCAGCAGCTCGAAATCTGGACAGGGGGCCGAGACC. Translating gives CASSSKSGQGAET. The full-length CDR3 reads as CASSSKSGQGAETQYF. The full variable domain, in which reference TRBV5-4 and TRBJ2-5 provide the parts outside the CDR3, is ETGVTQSPTHLIKTRGQQVTLRCSSQSGHNTVSWYQQALGQGPQFIFQYYREEENGRGNFPPRFSGLQFPNYSSELNVNALELDDSALYLCASSSKSGQGAETQYFGPGTRLLVL.

Comments on this clone: The read stops 3 residues short of the end of the CDR3; the missing end is completed from the germline J gene. The rearrangement joins TRBV19 to TRBJ1-6; no firm D call. The V end was cut by 5 bases, the J end by 0 bases, with 8 bases between. Germline-derived CDR1 and CDR2 are LNHDA and SQIVND (reference sequence). The CDR3 extends over 15 amino acids. The CDR3 DNA, read in part, is TGTGCCAGTAGTCCCAGGAGCTCCTATAATTCACCC. It encodes CASSPRSSYNSP. The entire CDR3 protein is CASSPRSSYNSPLHF.

Details on this clone: Coverage ceases 3 residues before the CDR3 finishes, and the germline J gene fills in the end. The chain combines TRBV20-1 with TRBJ1-1; no reliable D call. Germline V gene lookup returns CDR1 DFQATT and CDR2 SNEGSKA (reference sequence). V lost 3 bases, J lost 1 base, and 9 bases lay in between. This CDR3 is built from 13 residues. The CDR3 bases that were read are TGCAGTGCTAGCTTCGTCAGGAACACTGAA. Amino acids: CSASFVRNTE. The entire CDR3 sequence reads CSASFVRNTEAFF.

As for this clone: The CDR3 extends 3 residues past the end of the read, so its final part is completed from the germline J gene. The chain recombines TRBV7-8 with TRBJ1-2; TRBD1 matches 7 bases. V shed 5 bases and J 4 bases; nucleotides not matched to a gene: 4. Germline loops: CDR1 SGHVS, CDR2 FQNEAQ. CDR3 length equals 13 residues. The CDR3 bases that were read are TGTGCCAGCAGCCCCGGGACAGCCTATGGC. It codes for CASSPGTAYG. The CDR3 in its entirety is CASSPGTAYGYTF.

Worth noting for this clone: The CDR3 extends 3 residues past the end of the read, so its final part is completed from the germline J gene. V gene TRBV30 combines with J gene TRBJ1-5; D is unclear. Germline CDR1 reads GTSNPN; CDR2 reads SVGIG (reference sequence). Trimming left V 2 bases short and J 7 bases short, with 21 bases between. The CDR3 sequence is 16 residues long. The part of the CDR3 DNA that was read is TGTGCCTGGAGTCCCCGAAGTGGGCGAACGGGGCAGCCC. Encoded protein: CAWSPRSGRTGQP. The whole CDR3 sequence is CAWSPRSGRTGQPQHF.

To note about this clone: The CDR3 end lies 3 residues beyond the end of the read and is filled in from the germline J gene. The rearrangement links TRBV19 to TRBJ2-5; D gene unclear. The germline V and J ends were trimmed by 5 bases and 4 bases, with 14 bases remaining between them. Germline values: CDR1 LNHDA, CDR2 SQIVND (reference sequence). The CDR3 sequence is 14 residues long. This chain's CDR3 is CASSVGSSGETQYF. Partial CDR3 DNA: TGTGCCAGTAGTGTGGGCTCAAGTGGAGAGACC. Full variable domain (missing parts from reference TRBV19 and TRBJ2-5): DGGITQSPKYLFRKEGQNVTLSCEQNLNHDAMYWYRQDPGQGLRLIYYSQIVNDFQKGDIAEGYSVSREKKESFPLTVTSAQKNPTAFYLCASSVGSSGETQYFGPGTRLLVL.

Turning to this clone: The read ends 3 residues before the CDR3 terminus; that terminus is restored from the germline J gene. V is TRBV11-2 and J is TRBJ2-1; 9 nucleotides agree with TRBD1. With 5 bases clipped from V and 6 bases from J, the junction kept 5 bases outside the gene matches. This CDR3 region has 14 residues. Germline V gives CDR1 SGHAT, CDR2 FQNNGV. CDR3 in amino acids: CASSRDRVGNEQFF. The DNA read from the CDR3 is TGTGCCAGCAGCCGGGACAGGGTTGGCAATGAG. Drawing the rest from reference TRBV11-2 and TRBJ2-1, the complete variable domain is EAGVAQSPRYKIIEKRQSVAFWCNPISGHATLYWYQQILGQGPKLLIQFQNNGVVDDSQLPKDRFSAERLKGVDSTLKIQPAKLEDSAVYLCASSRDRVGNEQFFGPGTRLTVL.

Comments on this clone: The CDR3 goes on 3 residues after the read ends, and that part is filled in from the germline J gene. This chain connects TRBV14 to TRBJ2-5, with D maybe TRBD1 (6 bases). The CDR3 runs 14 residues. Germline V gene lookup returns CDR1 SGHDN and CDR2 FVKESK. V shed 2 bases and J shed 2 bases, with 9 bases lying between them. CDR3 DNA (partial): TGTGCCAGCAGCCAAAAGGACAGTCAAGAGACC. Its protein is CASSQKDSQET. The entire CDR3 protein reads CASSQKDSQETQYF.

Concerning this clone itself: Coverage ceases 3 residues before the CDR3 finishes, and the germline J gene fills in the end. The rearrangement joins TRBV19 to TRBJ2-7, with D possibly matching TRBD1 (6 bases). The germline V gene has CDR1 LNHDA and CDR2 SQIVND (reference sequence). This CDR3 region has 15 residues. The V and J ends lost 3 bases and 0 bases respectively, with 12 bases between them. The sequenced part of the CDR3 DNA is TGTGCCAGTAGTATGTCCGGACAGAGCTCCTACGAG. It encodes CASSMSGQSSYE. The CDR3 in its entirety is CASSMSGQSSYEQYF.

Remarks on this clone: The read is 3 residues too short to cover the CDR3 end, so that end is filled in from the germline J gene. The V call is TRBV4-1, the J call TRBJ2-5, with D possibly matching TRBD1 (6 bases). V lost 3 bases and J lost 5, with 16 bases in between. CDR3 length equals 15 residues. CDR1 and CDR2 from the germline V gene are MGHRA and YSYEKL. CDR3: CASSHQDRASETQYF. Incomplete CDR3 DNA: TGCGCCAGCAGCCATCAGGACAGAGCCAGCGAGACC.

For this clone: An end of the junction differs from the germline gene, which may be a read error. The read is 3 residues too short to cover the CDR3 end, so that end is filled in from the germline J gene. This chain links TRBV5-8 with TRBJ2-5; 14 nucleotides align to TRBD2. CDR3 length: 15 amino acids. Germline V lookup: CDR1 SGHTS, CDR2 YDEGEE. The CDR3 DNA, read in part, is TGTGCCAGCAGTTTGGGACTAGCGGGGGAGGAGACC. Its translation is CASSLGLAGEET. The CDR3 as a whole reads CASSLGLAGEETQYF.

As concerns this clone: The CDR3 end falls 3 residues outside the read, so it is completed with the germline J gene. This chain links TRBV6-4 with TRBJ2-2; 14 positions match TRBD2. The junction had 0 bases not matched to a gene; V was cut back by 0 bases and J by 6 bases. Per the germline V gene, CDR1 is MRHNA and CDR2 is SNTAGT. The CDR3 covers 16 residues. The CDR3 bases that were read are TGTGCCAGCAGTGACTCGACTAGCGGGGGGGCCGGGGAG. Translation gives CASSDSTSGGAGE. In full, the CDR3 reads CASSDSTSGGAGELFF.

In regard to this clone: The read ends 3 residues before the CDR3 terminus; that terminus is restored from the germline J gene. This chain links TRBV19 with TRBJ2-5; no reliable D call. Between the trimmed V and J ends, which lost 7 bases and 3 bases, there was a span of 18 bases. Germline V gene data show CDR1 as LNHDA and CDR2 as SQIVND (reference sequence). The CDR3 spans 15 residues. CDR3 DNA, as far as it was read: TGTGCCAGTAAGTCTTTCCTTTCGGGTGAAGAGACC. Encoded protein: CASKSFLSGEET. The complete CDR3 sequence is CASKSFLSGEETQYF.

With regard to this clone: The CDR3 end falls 3 residues outside the read, so it is completed with the germline J gene. The V gene is TRBV6-1, the J gene TRBJ1-5, with a tentative D call TRBD1 (6 bases). The V and J ends lost 4 bases and 5 bases respectively, with 15 bases between them. Germline V gene sequence: CDR1 MNHNS, CDR2 SASEGT. The CDR3 contains 15 residues. CDR3 in amino acids: CASSVGTLGDQPQHF. The DNA read from the CDR3 is TGTGCCAGCAGTGTGGGGACACTTGGGGATCAGCCC.

Concerning this clone itself: The read terminates 3 residues ahead of where the CDR3 ends, so the germline J gene completes it. V and J are TRBV12-3 or TRBV12-4 and TRBJ2-3; 8 positions agree with TRBD2. This CDR3 is 16 amino acids long. J was trimmed by 1 base and V by 3 bases; bases with no gene match: 6. The DNA read from the CDR3 is TGTGCCAGCAGTTTCTCGCGGGGGGACGGCACAGATACG. Translating gives CASSFSRGDGTDT. The whole CDR3 protein reads CASSFSRGDGTDTQYF.

Remarks on this clone: The observed sequence ends 3 residues before the CDR3 terminus, with the missing tail filled in from the germline J gene. The chain combines TRBV19 with TRBJ2-5; the D gene is possibly TRBD2 (6 bases). This CDR3 is 16 amino acids long. V was shortened by 3 bases and J by 2 bases, with 16 bases between the two germline ends. The germline CDR1 and CDR2 sequences are LNHDA and SQIVND (reference sequence). CDR3 DNA (partial): TGTGCCAGTAGTATGAAGGGCGGACTAAGGCAAGAGACC. Its protein product is CASSMKGGLRQET. The entire CDR3 is CASSMKGGLRQETQYF.

On this clone itself: The CDR3 end lies 3 residues beyond the end of the read and is filled in from the germline J gene. The rearrangement joins TRBV7-9 to TRBJ2-3; D ambiguous. Germline CDR1 and CDR2: SEHNR and FQNEAQ (reference sequence). CDR3 size: 13 residues. Trimming took off 5 bases at V and 1 base at J, with 7 bases between the two ends. CDR3: CASSPSGTDTQYF. The CDR3 DNA, read in part, is TGTGCCAGCAGCCCTTCCGGCACAGATACG.